Below, 3 T cell receptor beta chains from the same sample are listed, as sequenced in a study of OX40 agonist ivuxolimab in advanced cancers. Sequencing was performed with immunoSEQ multiplex PCR; in TCRdb, only in-frame clones are kept and a portion is missing. The sample consists of approximately 63,000 clones, roughly 85% of them appearing once. This material consisted of CD4+ or CD8+ T cells sorted from blood, taken in a trial of the OX40 agonist ivuxolimab. These receptors originate from an adult with an advanced solid tumor such as melanoma, head and neck, liver or kidney cancer.

This clone was counted between two and nine times. The chain couples TRBV7-3 to TRBJ2-7; 7 bases are shared with TRBD1. In germline, CDR1 is SGHTA, CDR2 FQGTGA. The junction had 12 bases not matched to a gene; V was cut back by 0 bases and J by 4 bases. The CDR3 loop spans 17 amino acids. The CDR3 here is CASSLTRGPRQGYEQYF. The CDR3 nucleotides read TGTGCCAGCAGCTTAACTAGGGGGCCAAGACAGGGTTACGAGCAGTACTTC.

The chain uses TRBV5-1 and TRBJ2-7; 8 bases match TRBD1. CDR1 is SGHRS and CDR2 is YFSETQ in the germline V gene. V trimming: 6 bases; J trimming: 5 bases; junction bases outside the gene matches: 10. The CDR3 is 14 amino acids. CDR3 DNA: TGCGCCAGCAACGCGGGACAGGTGTTCGACGAGCAGTACTTC. Amino acid sequence: CASNAGQVFDEQYF.

This clone was counted only a few times. The V gene is TRBV5-6, the J gene TRBJ1-2; D not certain. Trimming removed 4 bases from V and 6 bases from J, with 13 bases in between. The germline CDR1 and CDR2 sequences are SGHDT and YYEEEE. The CDR3 is 13 residues long. The CDR3 nucleotides read TGTGCCAGCAGCCGACCTCAGGAGAATGGCTACACCTTC. Its translation: CASSRPQENGYTF. The full variable domain, with the rest looked up from reference TRBV5-6 and TRBJ1-2, is DAGVTQSPTHLIKTRGQQVTLRCSPKSGHDTVSWYQQALGQGPQFIFQYYEEEERQRGNFPDRFSGHQFPNYSSELNVNALLLGDSALYLCASSRPQENGYTFGSGTRLTVV.